This TCR beta chain stems from a study of shared clonotypes between healthy human individuals. Study-wide background: Researchers assigned three CD4 naive, three CD4 memory, two CD8 naive and one CD8 memory plate to each donor.

The CDR3 contains 16 residues. The trim removed 0 bases at V and 6 bases at J, leaving 6 bases unmatched. Germline V gene lookup returns CDR1 MNHNY and CDR2 SVGAGI (reference sequence). TCRdb's table, derived via immunoSEQ multiplex PCR, lists solely in-frame clones and lacks some. The sample lists under 2.5 million clones; just under 95% were seen once. To note about this clone: As yet, its antigen is unknown.

The study, taken as a whole, reports: Naive subsets usually exceeded memory subsets in estimated richness.

This chain connects TRBV6-6 to TRBJ2-1; 9 bases agree with TRBD2. The sequencing input was naive CD4+ T cells from PBMCs. Documented subset: CD45RA+ positively selected. The TCR sequence derives from a man younger than 35 in good health. Some clones in this sample may be carry-over from other donors' samples. The chain's CDR3 is CASSYSRSGRGNEQFF. The CDR3 DNA reads as TGTGCCAGCAGTTACTCGCGTAGCGGGAGAGGCAATGAGCAGTTCTTC.